Sequencing of this T cell receptor (beta chain) was carried out in a study of T cell repertoires in cytomegalovirus infection. Whole-study context: Carrying CMV and the relevant HLA type showed in public TCR beta signatures.

One entry per CDR3 protein, called by TCRdb with MiXCR from the reads. The table lists approximately 990,000 distinct CDR3 sequences, 31% of them singletons. Trimming removed 0 bases from V and 1 base from J; junction bases left unmatched: 16. From germline, CDR1 is SGDLS and CDR2 YYNGEE. The CDR3 is made up of 22 amino acids. This clonotype has only a few counts. Its cognate antigen is unknown. This sequence originates from a human donor in good health (CMV status not recorded). Some clones in this sample may be carry-over from other donors' samples. J is TRBJ2-5 and V is TRBV9, with 15 bases matching TRBD2. The sequencing here drew on cultured CD8+ T cells from PBMCs, taken from culture after CMV antigen stimulation. The CDR3 DNA is TGTGCCAGCAGCGTAGCCACCTTAGGGTTTGGACTAGCGGGGGGGTCCCAAGAGACCCAGTACTTC. Translated: CASSVATLGFGLAGGSQETQYF.